The 17 T cell receptor beta chains presented below share a single source sample, sequenced in a study of beta chain features in type 1 diabetes. The study, taken as a whole, reports: Shortening that was moderate but significant affected the TCRB CDR3s of Type 1 diabetes patients in all four CD4+ subsets.

Their recognized antigens are unknown. All of the isolated RNA was reverse transcribed, so expressed TCRB transcripts were sequenced. Using immunoSEQ multiplex PCR, the repertoire was profiled, and TCRdb retains in-frame clones only, with some absent. The sample shows about 740,000 clones, around an eighth of them seen only once. Material for sequencing was naive CD4+ T cells from blood. Receptor source: a young man with type 1 diabetes.

Regarding this clone: This sample also contains other DNA sequences that code for the same CDR3. The rearrangement joins TRBV20-1 to TRBJ1-4, with no clear D. Looked up from germline, CDR1 is DFQATT and CDR2 is SNEGSKA (reference sequence). With 6 bases removed from V and 3 bases from J, the gap between germline ends came to 5 bases. The CDR3 is 11 amino acids. The CDR3 loop is CSAPANEKLFF. The CDR3 DNA reads TGCAGTGCCCCAGCTAATGAAAAACTGTTTTTT.

The chain joins TRBV7-2 to TRBJ1-1; 8 nucleotides align to TRBD1. The CDR3 covers 13 residues. The germline V gene has CDR1 SGHTA and CDR2 FQGNSA. The trim removed 7 bases at V and 1 base at J, leaving 2 bases unmatched. The CDR3 nucleotides read TGTGCCAGCATTGGGACAGGGAACACTGAAGCTTTCTTT. Its protein product is CASIGTGNTEAFF.

The chain links TRBV29-1 to TRBJ1-1; 8 nucleotides match TRBD1. Germline trimming cut 6 bases from V and 5 bases from J; bases unmatched to any gene: 5. Germline loops: CDR1 SQVTM, CDR2 ANQGSEA. The CDR3 spans 12 residues. The CDR3 reads CSVRTGSTEAFF. CDR3 coding DNA: TGCAGCGTGCGGACAGGGTCGACTGAAGCTTTCTTT.

This clone turned up a few times. V is TRBV30 and J is TRBJ2-5; 7 bases line up with TRBD1. Germline loops: CDR1 GTSNPN, CDR2 SVGIG (reference sequence). The CDR3 is made up of 14 amino acids. V lost 8 bases and J lost 6; bases outside the gene matches: 15. The CDR3 protein is CAAEKGANLQTQYF. The CDR3 nucleotides read TGTGCCGCGGAAAAGGGGGCTAATCTACAGACCCAGTACTTC.

This clone turned up a few times. CDR3 nucleotide sequence: TGTGCCAGCACCGCAGCGGCGAAGATCTATGGCTACACCTTC. The encoded protein is CASTAAAKIYGYTF. This sequence joins TRBV6-5 and TRBJ1-2, with D unresolved. This CDR3 is built from 14 residues. The germline V gene encodes CDR1 MNHEY and CDR2 SVGAGI. Trimming took off 7 bases at V and 4 bases at J, with 16 bases between the two ends.

The J gene is TRBJ1-5, the V gene TRBV19; 7 bases fit TRBD1. J gave up 3 bases and V 4 bases, and 3 bases lay outside the gene matches. This CDR3 comprises 14 residues. Germline CDR1 is LNHDA and CDR2 is SQIVND (reference sequence). The CDR3 here is CASSKTGNNQPQHF. In DNA form, the CDR3 reads TGTGCCAGTAGTAAGACAGGGAACAATCAGCCCCAGCATTTT.

This clone was counted a few times. The chain recombines TRBV6-1 with TRBJ2-3, with D possibly matching TRBD2 (6 bases). The CDR3 has 13 residues. V was cut by 6 bases and J by 9 bases, with 16 bases left in between. Germline V gene lookup returns CDR1 MNHNS and CDR2 SASEGT. The CDR3 loop is CASRAGPGGTQYF. CDR3 nucleotide sequence: TGTGCCAGCAGGGCGGGGCCTGGAGGAACGCAGTATTTT.

The J gene is TRBJ1-5, the V gene TRBV6-5, with D hard to call. V gave up 4 bases and J gave up 6 bases, with 19 bases separating them. The length of the CDR3 is 16 residues. Germline values: CDR1 MNHEY, CDR2 SVGAGI. Here the CDR3 DNA reads TGTGCCAGCAGTTCCGTTTGGGCGTCCGGTAGTCAGCCCCAGCATTTT. It codes for CASSSVWASGSQPQHF.

A few counts support this clone. The chain joins TRBV28 to TRBJ1-1; D is unclear. CDR3 length equals 14 residues. V dropped 7 bases and J dropped 0 bases, with 12 bases sitting between them. CDR1 and CDR2 (germline): MDHEN, SYDVKM. The CDR3 DNA reads as TGTGCCAGCACCCTCCTGGTTGTGAACACTGAAGCTTTCTTT. Encoded protein: CASTLLVVNTEAFF.

This clone turned up a few times. V usage is TRBV2 and J usage is TRBJ1-5; D not resolved. The CDR3 has 14 amino acids. Trimming took off 6 bases at V and 1 base at J, with 10 bases between the two ends. Germline CDR1 and CDR2: SNHLY and FYNNEI. The CDR3 bases are TGTGCCAGCAGGGACCCCAAGAGCAATCAGCCCCAGCATTTT. Translating it yields CASRDPKSNQPQHF.

The sample holds a few counts of this clone. CDR3 sequence reads: CAISDPSRVRDEQFF. CDR3 DNA sequence: TGTGCCATCAGCGATCCTAGCCGGGTACGTGATGAGCAGTTCTTC. This chain links TRBV10-3 with TRBJ2-1; tentatively, D is TRBD2 (5 bases). Germline V CDR1 and CDR2: ENHRY, SYGVKD. The CDR3 is 15 amino acids. V was clipped by 6 bases and J by 8 bases, with 20 bases between them.

In its sample, this clone was seen a few times. The chain couples TRBV6-5 to TRBJ2-3; 10 bases map to TRBD1. The CDR3 contains 15 residues. V lost 8 bases to trimming and J lost 5 bases; unmatched junction nucleotides: 10. Germline loops: CDR1 MNHEY, CDR2 SVGAGI. CDR3 region: CASSSGTGVVDTQYF. The CDR3, as DNA: TGTGCCAGCTCCTCCGGGACAGGGGTGGTAGATACGCAGTATTTT.

This chain joins TRBV10-3 and TRBJ2-1; tentatively, D is TRBD1 (6 bases). V was clipped by 0 bases and J by 8 bases, with 14 bases between them. CDR3 size: 15 residues. The germline V gene has CDR1 ENHRY and CDR2 SYGVKD. For the CDR3, the DNA is TGTGCCATCAGTGAGTCCCCAGGGGTCGGCGATGAGCAGTTCTTC. It yields the protein CAISESPGVGDEQFF.

This chain connects TRBV9 to TRBJ1-6; 8 bases match TRBD1. Germline CDR1 SGDLS, CDR2 YYNGEE. The CDR3 is 13 amino acids. V shed 0 bases, J shed 19 bases, and the junction held 9 bases outside the gene matches. The CDR3 DNA sequence: TGTGCCAGCAGCGTAGAGGGGACAGGACCCCGACACTTT. It is translated as CASSVEGTGPRHF.

This chain joins TRBV19 and TRBJ1-1; TRBD1 matches 7 bases. Germline CDR1 is LNHDA and CDR2 is SQIVND (reference sequence). The CDR3 is 18 residues long. V was pared by 3 bases and J by 0 bases, with 13 bases of the junction left unmatched. CDR3 coding DNA: TGTGCCAGTAGTATCGCCCCGACCGGGACAGCTCTGAACACTGAAGCTTTCTTT. Translation: CASSIAPTGTALNTEAFF.

This clone was seen more than once but under ten times. The chain recombines TRBV30 with TRBJ1-6; D gene uncertain. The V and J ends lost 0 bases and 7 bases respectively, with 10 bases between them. The germline gives CDR1 GTSNPN, CDR2 SVGIG (reference sequence). The CDR3 sequence is 14 residues long. The DNA of the CDR3 is TGTGCCTGGAGTGTGGGATGGGAAAATTCACCCCTCCACTTT. This encodes CAWSVGWENSPLHF.

As DNA, the CDR3 is TGTGCCTGGAGTCAGCGGGGAGGTGAGACCCAGTACTTC. Its protein is CAWSQRGGETQYF. This chain connects TRBV30 to TRBJ2-5; 7 nucleotides agree with TRBD2. J lost 5 bases, V lost 2 bases, and 5 bases had no gene match. This CDR3 region has 13 residues. Germline values: CDR1 GTSNPN, CDR2 SVGIG (reference sequence).